This T cell receptor beta chain is from a study of graft-versus-host responses after intestinal transplantation. The overall study: Each recipient received a multivisceral, liver-intestinal, or isolated intestinal graft.

Germline values: CDR1 SGDLS, CDR2 YYNGEE. This CDR3 spans 17 amino acids. Unmatched junction bases numbered 9, after V lost 0 bases and J lost 3 bases. Whole-study findings and limits: Some patients had graft-donor T cell macrochimerism, and their allografts showed high graft-versus-host to host-versus-graft clonal ratios. Circulating GvH clones peaking coincided with falling HvG clones soon after transplant. Recipient bone marrow held GvH clones, some seen earlier in ileum or blood.

This clone is a singleton in its sample. As yet, its antigen is unknown. The assay was immunoSEQ multiplex PCR, and TCRdb's table has in-frame clones only and misses some. Of about 120,000 clones listed, approximately 95% were seen once; the top ten hold 2.5% to 3.5%. This TCR derives from a human donor who received an intestinal transplant. The chain links TRBV9 to TRBJ2-3; TRBD2 aligns across 8 bases. This specimen consisted of unstimulated CD8+ T cells sorted from spleen or lymph node cells, obtained before intestinal transplant. CDR3 protein: CASSVGDSGIRTDTQYF. The CDR3 region has the DNA TGTGCCAGCAGCGTAGGCGATAGCGGGATCCGAACAGATACGCAGTATTTT.